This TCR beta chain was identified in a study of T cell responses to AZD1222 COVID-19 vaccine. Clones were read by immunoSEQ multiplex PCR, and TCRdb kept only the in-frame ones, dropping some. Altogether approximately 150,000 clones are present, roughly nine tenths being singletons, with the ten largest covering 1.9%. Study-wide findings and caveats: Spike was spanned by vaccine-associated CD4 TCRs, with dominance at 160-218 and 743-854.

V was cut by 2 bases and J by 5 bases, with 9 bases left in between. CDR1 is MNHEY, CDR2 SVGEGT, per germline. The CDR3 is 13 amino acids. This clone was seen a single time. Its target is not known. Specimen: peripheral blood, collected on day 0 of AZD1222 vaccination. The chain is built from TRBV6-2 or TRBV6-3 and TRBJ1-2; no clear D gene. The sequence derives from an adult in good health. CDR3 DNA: TGTGCCAGCAGTTACCCCCCTGGGTATGGCTACACCTTC. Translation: CASSYPPGYGYTF.